Presented here are 13 T cell receptor beta chains from one specimen sequenced in a study of identical twins. TCRdb reprocessed the 5' RACE reads via MiXCR and lists one record per CDR3 protein. The data contain 450,000 or so distinct CDR3 sequences, 24% of them singletons. This same sample was also taken into another study, of T cells expressing NK-cell markers.

Sequencing was performed on CD4+ T cells sorted from blood. Receptor source: a woman aged 18-29 years in good health.

V is TRBV5-5 and J is TRBJ1-5; 10 bases map to TRBD1. CDR3 length equals 15 residues. The trim removed 4 bases at V and 6 bases at J, leaving 7 bases unmatched. Germline V CDR1 and CDR2: SGHKS, YYEKEE (reference sequence). CDR3 in amino acids: CASSADRGLSQPQHF. For the CDR3, the DNA is TGTGCCAGCAGCGCTGACAGGGGGCTAAGTCAGCCCCAGCATTTT.

This CDR3 reads CSASDGSFYGYTF. The DNA of the CDR3 is TGCAGCGCCTCTGATGGATCGTTCTATGGCTACACCTTC. The chain joins TRBV29-1 to TRBJ1-2; D not certain. Trimming removed 7 bases at V and 4 bases at J, with 16 bases between. Per germline, CDR1 SQVTM and CDR2 ANQGSEA. The CDR3 runs to 13 residues.

In its sample, this clonotype was seen a few times. This chain connects TRBV12-3 or TRBV12-4 to TRBJ1-1; the D is unclear. CDR3 length: 13 amino acids. V lost 6 bases and J lost 5, with 13 bases in between. The CDR3 DNA follows: TGTGCCAGCAGGTGGTCAGGTGTAACTGAAGCTTTCTTT. Its translation: CASRWSGVTEAFF.

This clonotype appeared a few times. The genes are TRBV20-1 and TRBJ2-1, with a possible D match to TRBD2 (5 bases). Per the germline V gene, CDR1 is DFQATT and CDR2 is SNEGSKA (reference sequence). This CDR3 contains 14 residues. Between the trimmed V and J ends, which lost 6 bases and 6 bases, there was a span of 18 bases. The CDR3 reads CSAGQAVSANEQFF. The CDR3 bases are TGCAGTGCCGGTCAAGCGGTTTCAGCCAATGAGCAGTTCTTC.

This clonotype was counted many times. The J gene is TRBJ1-2, the V gene TRBV6-1; 7 nucleotides line up with TRBD1. Trimming took 5 bases from V and 8 from J; bases not matched to a gene: 11. The germline gives CDR1 MNHNS, CDR2 SASEGT. The CDR3 is 14 amino acids. The CDR3 DNA follows: TGTGCCAGCAGTCCAGACAGGGTCAGTTGGGGCTACACCTTC. This codes for CASSPDRVSWGYTF.

This chain joins TRBV7-2 and TRBJ2-7; tentative D call: TRBD1 (6 bases). Germline-derived CDR1 and CDR2 are SGHTA and FQGNSA. V was trimmed by 5 bases and J by 2 bases, leaving 13 bases between them. This CDR3 has 14 residues. DNA for the CDR3: TGTGCCAGCAGCCGTGACAGGTTTACCTACGAGCAGTACTTC. The encoded protein is CASSRDRFTYEQYF. Combining the CDR3 with reference TRBV7-2 and TRBJ2-7 gives the whole variable domain GAGVSQSPSNKVTEKGKDVELRCDPISGHTALYWYRQSLGQGLEFLIYFQGNSAPDKSGLPSDRFSAERTGGSVSTLTIQRTQQEDSAVYLCASSRDRFTYEQYFGPGTRLTVT.

The rearrangement joins TRBV7-2 to TRBJ2-7, with 8 nucleotides matching TRBD2. Germline CDR1 reads SGHTA; CDR2 reads FQGNSA. The CDR3 extends over 14 amino acids. The V segment lost 5 bases and the J segment 1 base; nucleotides outside the gene matches: 4. The CDR3 nucleotides read TGTGCCAGCAGCAGACTAGCGCAATCCTACGAGCAGTACTTC. Amino acid sequence: CASSRLAQSYEQYF.

This clonotype turned up a few times. The chain couples TRBV7-3 to TRBJ1-1, with 8 bases that match TRBD1. CDR3 length: 15 residues. Trimming cost V 5 bases and J 1 base; bases outside gene matches: 6. Per germline, CDR1 SGHTA and CDR2 FQGTGA. The CDR3 is CASSRSGTGNTEAFF. CDR3 DNA: TGTGCCAGCAGCAGATCTGGGACAGGGAACACTGAAGCTTTCTTT. The full variable domain, in which reference TRBV7-3 and TRBJ1-1 provide the parts outside the CDR3, is GAGVSQTPSNKVTEKGKYVELRCDPISGHTALYWYRQSLGQGPEFLIYFQGTGAADDSGLPNDRFFAVRPEGSVSTLKIQRTERGDSAVYLCASSRSGTGNTEAFFGQGTRLTVV.

There are a few counts of this clonotype. This chain joins TRBV7-3 and TRBJ2-1; TRBD2 agrees at 8 bases. The V segment lost 0 bases and the J segment 15 bases; nucleotides outside the gene matches: 10. Germline values: CDR1 SGHTA, CDR2 FQGTGA. CDR3 length equals 14 residues. The CDR3 DNA follows: TGTGCCAGCAGCTTAACGGCTAGCTTCGGGGGGGGGTTCTTC. As protein: CASSLTASFGGGFF. Based on the CDR3 plus reference TRBV7-3 and TRBJ2-1, the full variable domain is GAGVSQTPSNKVTEKGKYVELRCDPISGHTALYWYRQSLGQGPEFLIYFQGTGAADDSGLPNDRFFAVRPEGSVSTLKIQRTERGDSAVYLCASSLTASFGGGFFGPGTRLTVL.

This clonotype was counted at least ten times. The rearrangement uses TRBV20-1 and TRBJ2-3, with TRBD2 identical over 9 bases. This CDR3 is 12 amino acids long. V gave up 7 bases and J gave up 5 bases; unmatched junction bases: 4. Germline assignment: CDR1 DFQATT and CDR2 SNEGSKA (reference sequence). The CDR3 loop reads CSVQREVDTQYF. The CDR3 DNA reads as TGCAGTGTCCAGCGGGAGGTAGATACGCAGTATTTT.

This clonotype has more than one count but fewer than ten. The chain employs TRBV15 and TRBJ2-5; no clear D. The CDR3 has 14 amino acids. Per the germline V gene, CDR1 is LNHNV and CDR2 is YYDKDF (reference sequence). Deletions cut 1 base from V and 5 bases from J, with 11 bases between. The CDR3 region has the DNA TGTGCCACCAGCAGAGTAGGGCAGCATGAGACCCAGTACTTC. It codes for CATSRVGQHETQYF.

This clonotype was recorded at least ten times. This chain joins TRBV12-5 and TRBJ2-7, with TRBD1 as a possible D gene (5 bases). Germline V CDR1 and CDR2: LGHNT, FRNRAP. The CDR3 loop spans 14 amino acids. V lost 1 base and J lost 5, with 12 bases in between. CDR3 in DNA: TGTGCTAGTGGTTTGGGTATTAGCAGGGACGAGCAGTACTTC. It encodes CASGLGISRDEQYF.

V usage is TRBV7-9 and J usage is TRBJ1-1; no firm D call. The germline V gene encodes CDR1 SEHNR and CDR2 FQNEAQ (reference sequence). Deletions cut 0 bases from V and 11 bases from J, with 10 bases between. CDR3 size: 12 residues. The CDR3 sequence is CASSLAFLGAFF. The CDR3 region has the DNA TGTGCCAGCAGCTTAGCATTCCTTGGGGCTTTCTTT.